This is a list of T cell receptor beta chains from one sample in a study of lymphopenia after photon versus proton radiotherapy. Some clones are missing from TCRdb's copy, which holds only in-frame ones; the method was immunoSEQ multiplex PCR. The sample shows 30,000 or so clones, 87% of them seen only once. Material: peripheral blood, obtained from a patient treated with proton-based radiotherapy. Every receptor here comes from a woman aged 60-70 years with cholangiocarcinoma. Some clones in this sample may be carry-over from other donors' samples. CDR3s leave out the opening cysteine and the closing phenylalanine or tryptophan.

CDR3 length	V gene	J gene	CDR3 protein
10	TRBV7-2	TRBJ1-2	ASSRDSYGYT
11	TRBV5-8	TRBJ2-1	ASSLTWGNEQF
10	TRBV7-8	.	ASSFTAYEQY
15	TRBV7-2	TRBJ2-5	ASSLRSRVSVQETQY
9	TRBV6-5	TRBJ2-7	ATHRLYEQY
13	TRBV7-8	TRBJ2-7	ASSLIGGSSYEQY
11	TRBV7-8	TRBJ2-5	ASTPSRVETQY
17	TRBV19	TRBJ1-5	ASSISRGGANVWNQPQH
14	TRBV6-1	TRBJ2-7	ASSEAPAGGSYEQY
13	TRBV18	TRBJ1-5	ASSQQTGTNQPQH
13	TRBV6-5	TRBJ2-2	ASSYSRIGTGELF
15	TRBV5-4	TRBJ2-1	ASSLLSLAGDYNEQF
15	TRBV30	TRBJ2-3	AWSVRRTSGGADTQY
11	TRBV2	TRBJ1-1	ASSIRANTEAF
12	TRBV27	TRBJ1-2	ASSRGQGRYGYT
13	TRBV18	TRBJ2-2	ASSPGQGDTGELF
12	TRBV5-5	TRBJ2-3	ASSLMGSGNTQY
12	TRBV27	TRBJ2-1	ASSLSVELPPGF
11	TRBV29-1	TRBJ1-2	SVFTGGNYGYT
10	TRBV29-1	TRBJ1-1	SVDRGGTEAF
12	TRBV11-2	TRBJ2-3	ASSQGVGADTQY
12	TRBV2	TRBJ1-2	ASNGRMTNYGYT